This T cell receptor (beta chain) appears in the sequencing data of a study of siplizumab effects on memory and regulatory T cells. CDR1 is MNHEY, CDR2 SMNVEV, per germline (reference sequence). V was clipped by 3 bases and J by 0 bases; unmatched bases: 14. The CDR3 runs to 19 residues. As for this clone: Its antigen is unidentified.

Overall study results and limits: Naive T cells appeared more varied than memory cells and looked like key alloresponse contributors. Proliferating CD4+ or CD8+ clones, roughly 80-97% of them, lacked an assignable naive or memory phenotype. Sequences below about 10^-5 frequency were poorly captured. As a result, only a minor fraction of alloreactive clones mapped to unstimulated subsets. Siplizumab brought about a significant reduction in alloreactive sequences traceable to unstimulated CD4+ memory cells.

Profiled with immunoSEQ multiplex PCR; TCRdb holds only in-frame clones, not every one. In the table there are more than 85,000 clones, roughly 94% of which are singletons. The chain recombines TRBV27 with TRBJ2-1; 7 nucleotides agree with TRBD2. This receptor was identified in a human donor in good health. The sequencing sample was made of Tregs sorted from blood. The chain's CDR3 is CASSFFAGVGGGSYNEQFF. The DNA for the CDR3 is TGTGCCAGCAGTTTCTTTGCGGGAGTAGGCGGTGGCTCCTACAATGAGCAGTTCTTC.